These T cell receptor beta chains were read from a single sample in a study of blood T cells in healthy people across ages. TCRdb analysed the 5' RACE reads with MiXCR anew, one entry per CDR3 protein. This table has around 1.5 million distinct CDR3 sequences, 40% to 50% appearing once. The sequencing sample was made of blood. These receptors came from a woman younger than 35 in good health. Each CDR3 is given with its conserved first and last residue. The D gene is left open where the match is weak. A clone size is listed for some rows: how often the clone was seen (once, few, many), or a class if it is expanded.

TRBJ2-5 NA NA TRBV12-3/TRBV12-4 TGTGCCAGCAGTTTAGTGGACAAAGGTCCAGGGACCCAGTACTTC CASSLVDKGPGTQYF
TRBJ2-5 TRBD2 NA TRBV20-1 TGCAGCAAACACTTACGGGGGGGCAATTGGTTAGATGAGCAGTACTTC CSKHLRGGNWLDEQYF
TRBJ1-2 NA few TRBV28 TGTGCCAGCAGTAAAGCAGCCTATGGCTACACCTTC CASSKAAYGYTF
TRBJ1-2 NA NA TRBV7-9 TGTGTCAGCGAATCAGTCACCGGGAGAGCTTGGACAAGTGATGGCTACACCTTC CVSESVTGRAWTSDGYTF
TRBJ2-2 NA NA TRBV20-1 TGCAGTGCCGGAGGGGGCCCTGGTTCCGGGGAGCTGTTTTTT CSAGGGPGSGELFF
TRBJ2-1 TRBD2 NA TRBV3-1 TGTGCCAGCAGCCAAGATCGTCTAGCGGGGTGGGGGTCAGGGGAGACCCAGTTCTTC CASSQDRLAGWGSGETQFF
TRBJ2-7 TRBD2 NA TRBV9 TGTGCCAGCAGCGCCGGACTAGCTCCGGACGAGCAGTACTTC CASSAGLAPDEQYF
TRBJ1-2 NA NA TRBV2 TGTGCCAGCAGGGGGGCAACCTCCTATGGCTACACCTTC CASRGATSYGYTF
TRBJ2-1 NA NA TRBV12-3/TRBV12-4 TGTGCCAGCAGTAAAGCCGAGGGCCTTACATACAATGAGCAGTTCTTC CASSKAEGLTYNEQFF
TRBJ2-1 NA NA TRBV29-1 TGCAGCGTTGACGGGCAGGGAAGAAACAATGAGCAGTTCTTC CSVDGQGRNNEQFF
TRBJ1-2 TRBD1 once TRBV6-5 TGTGCCAGCAGGGGCCCGGGACAGGGTACAAACTATGGCTACACCTTC CASRGPGQGTNYGYTF
TRBJ2-1 NA few TRBV5-1 TGCGCCAGCAGCTTGGTAGGGGGAGTAGTCTACGAGCAGTTCTTC CASSLVGGVVYEQFF
TRBJ2-5 NA NA TRBV20-1 TGCAGTGCTACTACGCGGGGATTCCAAGAGACCCAGTACTTC CSATTRGFQETQYF
TRBJ2-1 TRBD2 NA TRBV6-1 TGTGCCAGCAGTGAAGACGAGAGCGGGAGCTGGAATGAGCAGTTCTTC CASSEDESGSWNEQFF
TRBJ2-5 TRBD1 NA TRBV20-1 TGCAGTGCTAGAGCCATGGACGACAGGGATGACAATGAGCAGTACTTC CSARAMDDRDDNEQYF
TRBJ1-1 NA NA TRBV27 TGTGCCAGCAGTTTCCCCGGTCGGAAGTTTACTGAAGCTTTCTTT CASSFPGRKFTEAFF
TRBJ1-1 NA few TRBV24-1 TGTGCCACCATGGGGGGGGGGCGCACTGAAGCTTTCTTT CATMGGGRTEAFF
TRBJ1-1 NA NA TRBV14 TGTGCCAGCAGCCCGTTTCAGGGACTAGGGAACACTGAAGCTTTCTTT CASSPFQGLGNTEAFF
TRBJ2-1 NA NA TRBV20-1 TGCAGTGCTATCCGTGGGAGCAATGAGCAGTTCTTC CSAIRGSNEQFF
TRBJ2-1 NA NA TRBV5-1 TGCGCCAGCAGCCCACGGCAAATAGCGGACAATGAGCAGTTCTTC CASSPRQIADNEQFF
TRBJ1-1 NA NA TRBV28 TGTGCCAGCAGCCTCTCGTTCCGGGGATACACTGAAGCTTTCTTT CASSLSFRGYTEAFF
TRBJ2-7 TRBD2 NA TRBV11-3 TGTGCCAGAACCTTGCTGCGGGAGAACAGAAGCTCCTACGAGCAGTACTTC CARTLLRENRSSYEQYF
TRBJ2-5 NA NA TRBV10-3 TGTGCCATCAGTGAGGGGGGGCCAGAGACCCAGTACTTC CAISEGGPETQYF
TRBJ1-2 NA NA TRBV20-1 TGCAGTGCTAGGTCGACAGGAGCCTCAAGGGGCTACACCTTC CSARSTGASRGYTF
TRBJ2-4 TRBD2 few TRBV20-1 TGCAGTGCTTCCTTATCAGGGCGGGGGAACATTCAGTACTTC CSASLSGRGNIQYF
TRBJ2-5 NA once TRBV12-3/TRBV12-4 TGTGCCAGCAGTTTGCTCTCGCGTGTCGCTGAGACCCAGTACTTC CASSLLSRVAETQYF
TRBJ1-2 TRBD1 NA TRBV2 TGTGCCAGCAGAGAAGAGGGACAGGGAAGGGGCTACACCTTC CASREEGQGRGYTF
TRBJ1-6 TRBD1 NA TRBV11-3 TGCGCCAGCAGCTTAGTGTGGACAGGGTTCAATTCACCCCTCCACTTT CASSLVWTGFNSPLHF
TRBJ2-3 NA NA TRBV20-1 TGCAGTGCTAGAGTATTCGGCGGTAGGAGCACAGATACGCAGTATTTT CSARVFGGRSTDTQYF
TRBJ1-1 NA NA TRBV6-5 TGTGCCAGCAGCTTTTCTAGGGGCACTGAAGCTTTCTTT CASSFSRGTEAFF
TRBJ2-1 NA many TRBV10-3 TGTGCCACATCACCCGACTCCAGCGGGCTTGAGCAGTTCTTC CATSPDSSGLEQFF
TRBJ1-4 NA NA TRBV6-1 TGTGCCAGTCGGACGGCTCGTAATGAAAAACTGTTTTTT CASRTARNEKLFF
TRBJ2-7 TRBD2 NA TRBV7-2 TGTGCCAGCAGCTTAGACAGCGGGAGGTCCTACGAGCAGTACTTC CASSLDSGRSYEQYF
TRBJ2-7 NA NA TRBV20-1 TGCAGTGCTAGATACGGGTTCCTTTCCGAGCAGTACTTC CSARYGFLSEQYF
TRBJ2-3 NA many TRBV29-1 TGCAGCGTGCCACAGCAGTCCCGCACAGATACGCAGTATTTT CSVPQQSRTDTQYF
TRBJ1-2 NA NA TRBV6-1 TGTGCCAGCAGTGAATATGGGGAAAGGCGTGGCTACACCTTC CASSEYGERRGYTF
TRBJ1-2 TRBD1 NA TRBV27 TGTGCCAGCAGTTCAGGGGGCGTCACGGTTGGCTACACCTTC CASSSGGVTVGYTF
TRBJ1-2 NA NA TRBV27 TGTGCCAGCAGTTTAGCGTGGGGAAAGAGGCGAGATGGCTACACCTTC CASSLAWGKRRDGYTF
TRBJ1-5 NA NA TRBV28 TGTGCCAGCAGTCCCCAGGGATATAGCAATCAGCCCCAGCATTTT CASSPQGYSNQPQHF
TRBJ2-4 TRBD2 NA TRBV12-3/TRBV12-4 TGTGCCAGCAGCCTTCGGGGGGTCAAAAACATTCAGTACTTC CASSLRGVKNIQYF
TRBJ2-1 NA NA TRBV27 TGTGCCAGCAGTACCAGCGAGTACAATGAGCAGTTCTTC CASSTSEYNEQFF
TRBJ2-1 NA NA TRBV5-1 TGCGCCAGCAACTTGGAACCCCGCTGGTTAGCGGACAATGAGCAGTTCTTC CASNLEPRWLADNEQFF
TRBJ2-7 NA NA TRBV20-1 TGCAGTGCTAGAGACCCACCGGGACGGGAAACCTACGAGCAGTACTTC CSARDPPGRETYEQYF
TRBJ1-4 TRBD1 NA TRBV2 TGTGCCAGCAGTGAACCTCGACAGGGGATATTGGAAAAACTGTTTTTT CASSEPRQGILEKLFF
TRBJ2-7 TRBD1 NA TRBV6-5 TGTGCCAGCAGGGCCGGGACAGGGGCTTTCTCCTACGAGCAGTACTTC CASRAGTGAFSYEQYF